The rows below give T cell receptor beta chains drawn from one sample of a study of read filtering for tumor transcriptome and immune sequencing. In TCRdb, the reads were re-called with MiXCR into one record per CDR3 protein. The repertoire holds more than 45,000 distinct CDR3 sequences, with roughly 19% as singletons. The sequencing sample was made of a population of CD138-negative cells sorted from bone marrow. These receptors were taken from a donor aged 40 or over with multiple myeloma. CDR3s include the opening cysteine and the closing phenylalanine or tryptophan. D genes are given only for firm matches. Part of the rows lack a size; the others show once, few, many or a class for expanded clones.

>TRBJ2-1|TRBV28|many|TRBD2
TGTGCCAGCAGTTCAGTTTCCGGGACTAGCGGGATGAATGAGCAGTTCTTC
CASSSVSGTSGMNEQFF
>TRBJ1-1|TRBV20-1|many|TRBD1
TGCAGTGCGGTACAGGGGAGAGCTTTCTTT
CSAVQGRAFF
>TRBJ1-1|TRBV7-2|many|-
TGTGCCAGCAGCTTACTGGTGGAAACTGAAGCTTTCTTT
CASSLLVETEAFF
>TRBJ2-1|TRBV5-4|many|TRBD2
TGTGCCAGCAGCCCCAGAGGGCTAGCGGGAGGTAATGAGCAGTTCTTC
CASSPRGLAGGNEQFF
>TRBJ2-1|TRBV29-1|medium-sized|TRBD2
TGCAGCGTTGAAGACCCGTACAGCGGGAGTACAAATGAGCAGTTCTTC
CSVEDPYSGSTNEQFF
>TRBJ1-1|TRBV4-1|many|-
TGCGCCAGCAGCCATCGGGGGAGCGGAGCTTTCTTT
CASSHRGSGAFF
>TRBJ2-5|TRBV19|-|-
TGTGCCAGTCCTTGGGAAGGAGGAGAGACCCAGTACTTC
CASPWEGGETQYF
>TRBJ1-5|TRBV7-2|many|-
TGTGCCAGCAGCTTAGTAATTGGGGGCAATCAGCCCCAGCATTTT
CASSLVIGGNQPQHF
>TRBJ2-3|TRBV18|many|-
TGTGCCAGCTCACCCTCCGGGACAATAAGGGATACGCAGTATTTT
CASSPSGTIRDTQYF
>TRBJ2-1|TRBV30|many|TRBD2
TGTGCCTGGAGGATTAGCGGGAGCTTAAATGAGCAGTTCTTC
CAWRISGSLNEQFF
>TRBJ1-5|TRBV6-6|few|TRBD1
TGTGCCAGCAGTTACTCGGGACAGCCCAATCAGCCCCAGCATTTT
CASSYSGQPNQPQHF
>TRBJ1-1|TRBV20-1|many|-
TGCAGTGCTAGACTCCCCCAGACTGAAGCTTTCTTT
CSARLPQTEAFF
>TRBJ2-7|TRBV5-6|many|-
TGTGCCAGCAGCTTGGCCGGACAGAGCTACGAGCAGTACTTC
CASSLAGQSYEQYF
>TRBJ2-7|TRBV20-1|many|TRBD2
TGCAGTGCTGGTGTTTTTTTAGCGGGATTGGACGAGCAGTACTTC
CSAGVFLAGLDEQYF
>TRBJ1-1|TRBV20-1|-|-
TGCAGTGCTGCAGGGCTCACTGAAGCTTTCTTT
CSAAGLTEAFF
>TRBJ2-7|TRBV29-1|-|-
TGCAGCGTTGAGTGGACTATCGGAGGGGTAGTCTACGAGCAGTACTTC
CSVEWTIGGVVYEQYF
>TRBJ2-7|TRBV5-1|many|TRBD1
TGCGCCAGCAGCTTGGAGCCAACAGGGGCCTACGAGCAGTACTTC
CASSLEPTGAYEQYF
>TRBJ1-6|TRBV6-8|many|-
TGTGCCGGACTGTGGACGCCTAGCTCCTATAATTCACCCCTCCACTTT
CAGLWTPSSYNSPLHF
>TRBJ1-1|TRBV29-1|many|-
TGCAGCGTTGTTAGGCAGAACACTGAAGCTTTCTTT
CSVVRQNTEAFF
>TRBJ1-1|TRBV27|many|-
TGTGAAGTAAAGGCAGGGCTTGAAGCTTTCTTT
CEVKAGLEAFF
>TRBJ2-1|TRBV7-6|many|TRBD2
TGTGCCAGCAGCTTAGGGGTAGCGGGGCACAATGAGCAGTTCTTC
CASSLGVAGHNEQFF
>TRBJ2-1|TRBV30|few|-
TGTGCCTGGGATAAATCACGTCTGGGATATGAGCAGTTCTTC
CAWDKSRLGYEQFF
>TRBJ2-1|TRBV29-1|medium-sized|-
TGCAGCGTTGATGCTTTAGGTGGCAATGAGCAGTTCTTC
CSVDALGGNEQFF
>TRBJ2-2|TRBV7-2|-|-
TGTGCCAGCAGCCCATCGGTTAAGAACACCGGGGAGCTGTTTTTT
CASSPSVKNTGELFF
>TRBJ2-7|TRBV7-2|many|-
TGTGCCAGCAGCTTAGGACGGGAGTCTTACGAGCAGTACTTC
CASSLGRESYEQYF
>TRBJ2-1|TRBV6-5|many|-
TGTGCCAGCAGTTTTAGGGGGTCTGAGCAGTTCTTC
CASSFRGSEQFF
>TRBJ1-4|TRBV5-1|many|-
TGCGCCAGCAGCTTGGCGTCCGGTCTCGGGCGGGAAAAACTGTTTTTT
CASSLASGLGREKLFF
>TRBJ2-7|TRBV12-3/TRBV12-4|many|-
TGTGCCAGCAGTTTTACCAGGGCCTCCTACGAGCAGTACTTC
CASSFTRASYEQYF
>TRBJ2-6|TRBV7-2|many|TRBD1
TGTGCCAGCAGCCCAAGACAGGGTAGGGGCCCTGGGGCCAACGTCCTGACTTTC
CASSPRQGRGPGANVLTF
>TRBJ2-7|TRBV6-2/TRBV6-3|many|-
TGTGCCAGCAGTTACGTTGAGGAGGTGGGGTGGAGCGAGCAGTACTTC
CASSYVEEVGWSEQYF
>TRBJ1-2|TRBV20-1|-|TRBD1
TGCAGTGCTCAAGGGACAGGGAATGGTGGCTACACCTTC
CSAQGTGNGGYTF
>TRBJ2-3|TRBV5-4|-|TRBD1
TGTGCCAGCAGCCCCCGGGACAGAGGTACAGATACGCAGTATTTT
CASSPRDRGTDTQYF
>TRBJ2-2|TRBV29-1|many|-
TGCAGCGTTGAACACACGAACACCGGGGAGCTGTTTTTT
CSVEHTNTGELFF
>TRBJ2-3|TRBV30|many|TRBD2
TGTGCCTGGAGGGGACGGGTAGCGGGACAACAATATACGCAGTATTTT
CAWRGRVAGQQYTQYF
>TRBJ2-2|TRBV20-1|many|-
TGCAGTGCCTTAGGGGCAGGCTCGGTCTCGAACACCGGGGAGCTGTTTTTT
CSALGAGSVSNTGELFF
>TRBJ2-1|TRBV24-1|medium-sized|TRBD2
TGTGCCACCAGCCCTGGGACTAGCGGGACAAATGAGCAGTTCTTC
CATSPGTSGTNEQFF
>TRBJ1-1|TRBV7-2|-|-
TGTGCCAGCAGCTTATACAGGGCTTCAATGAACACTGAAGCTTTCTTT
CASSLYRASMNTEAFF
>TRBJ2-2|TRBV5-4|many|-
TGTGCCAGCAGCTTGTTCAGGGGCACCGGGGAGCTGTTTTTT
CASSLFRGTGELFF
>TRBJ1-1|TRBV7-3|few|-
TGTGCCAGCAGCGAAGACAGGATTGAAGCTTTCTTT
CASSEDRIEAFF
>TRBJ2-5|TRBV7-3|many|TRBD2
TGTGCCAGCAGCTTAGGGACTAGCGGAAGAGAGACCCAGTACTTC
CASSLGTSGRETQYF
>TRBJ1-2|TRBV7-2|-|-
TGTGCCAGCAGCTTAAACGTCGGCTACACCTTC
CASSLNVGYTF
>TRBJ2-3|TRBV19|few|-
TGTGCCAGTAGTATATGGAACACAGATACGCAGTATTTT
CASSIWNTDTQYF
>TRBJ2-1|TRBV24-1|many|-
TGTGCCACCAGTGCGGGTTACAATGAGCAGTTCTTC
CATSAGYNEQFF
>TRBJ2-2|TRBV19|-|-
TGTGCCAGTAGTATAGTCGGGCTAACCGGGGAGCTGTTTTTT
CASSIVGLTGELFF
>TRBJ1-2|TRBV28|many|-
TGTGCCAGCAGTCCCCGGGGGGAGGGGAACTATGGCTACACCTTC
CASSPRGEGNYGYTF
>TRBJ2-3|TRBV7-2|many|-
TGTGCCAGCAGCCCCGGGAGTTTCTCAGATACGCAGTATTTT
CASSPGSFSDTQYF
>TRBJ2-2|TRBV6-2/TRBV6-3|many|-
TGTGCCAGCACTGCGGTACCCACCGGGGAGCTGTTTTTT
CASTAVPTGELFF
>TRBJ2-3|TRBV29-1|many|-
TGCAGCGTTCCCCCGAGTAGCCGGAGCACAGATACGCAGTATTTT
CSVPPSSRSTDTQYF
>TRBJ2-1|TRBV5-1|many|-
TGCGCCAGCAGCTCCCAGGGGACCAACAATGAGCAGTTCTTC
CASSSQGTNNEQFF
>TRBJ2-6|TRBV9|many|-
TGTGCCAGCAGCGTCTCCCTTCGGGGGTCCGGGGCCAACGTCCTGACTTTC
CASSVSLRGSGANVLTF
>TRBJ1-6|TRBV30|many|TRBD1
TGTGCCTGGAGTGTGGGCAGGGGGCCCGCCGCCGGTTCACCCCTCCACTTT
CAWSVGRGPAAGSPLHF
>TRBJ2-3|TRBV7-2|many|TRBD2
TGTGCCAGCAGTCATAGCGGGAGCACAGATACGCAGTATTTT
CASSHSGSTDTQYF